This TCR beta chain was sequenced for a study of OX40 agonist ivuxolimab in advanced cancers. Findings of the study overall: Compared with CD4+, CD8+ T cells on average had more expanded clones.

In regard to this clone: What it recognizes is unknown.

Here immunoSEQ multiplex PCR was the method, and the copy in TCRdb shows in-frame clones only, minus some. The sample consists of 60,000 to 90,000 clones, roughly 91% of them appearing once. Trimming left V 10 bases short and J 0 bases short, with 25 bases between. The CDR3 runs 17 residues. This receptor was identified in an adult with an advanced solid tumor such as melanoma, head and neck, liver or kidney cancer. The sample consisted of CD4+ or CD8+ T cells sorted from blood, taken in a trial of the OX40 agonist ivuxolimab. This rearrangement joins TRBV23-1 to TRBJ2-7, with D possibly being TRBD1 (6 bases). TRBV23-1 is an ORF, and what it does is uncertain. CDR3 nucleotides: TGCGCCACTATGCTTACACAGGGTTGGGTTAGCTCCTACGAGCAGTACTTC. Its protein is CATMLTQGWVSSYEQYF.